This T cell receptor beta chain comes out of a study of blood T cell repertoires in COVID-19. Overall study context: Acute and convalescent COVID-19 samples came from the United States, Italy and Spain. PBMCs, B-cell-depleted T cells, or T cells were the source of the cDNA or gDNA that made up the material.

Under the authors' procedure: Quantification of nucleated cells was approximated via reference gene primer amplification. Repertoires were generated with immunoSEQ multiplex PCR, while TCRdb's copy carries only in-frame clones and drops some. That table furnishes V, J and clone size, whereas the DNA furnished D and trimming. The table records over 150,000 clones, 84% of them present only once. Germline V gives CDR1 MNHEY, CDR2 SVGAGI. The CDR3 is made up of 16 amino acids. V lost 4 bases, J lost 7 bases, and 11 bases stayed unmatched. Sequencing was carried out using peripheral blood. The chain links TRBV6-5 to TRBJ1-5; TRBD1 agrees at 9 bases. This receptor was obtained from a man aged 18 to 30 with active or convalescent COVID-19. The CDR3 sequence is CASSSRDRGGTQPQHF. DNA for the CDR3: TGTGCCAGCAGTTCTCGAGACAGGGGGGGAACCCAGCCCCAGCATTTT.